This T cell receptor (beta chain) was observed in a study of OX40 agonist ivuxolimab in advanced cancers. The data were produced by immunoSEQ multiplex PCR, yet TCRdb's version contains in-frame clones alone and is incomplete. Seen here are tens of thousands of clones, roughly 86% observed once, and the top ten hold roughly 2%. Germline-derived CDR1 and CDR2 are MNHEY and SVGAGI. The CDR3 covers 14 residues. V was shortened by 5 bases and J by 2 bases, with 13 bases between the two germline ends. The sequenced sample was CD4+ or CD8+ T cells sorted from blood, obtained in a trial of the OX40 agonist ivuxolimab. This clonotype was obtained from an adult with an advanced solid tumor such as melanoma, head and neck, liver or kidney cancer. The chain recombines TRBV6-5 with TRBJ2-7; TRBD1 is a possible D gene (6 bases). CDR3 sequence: CASSGHRDPYEQYF. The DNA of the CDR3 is TGTGCCAGCAGTGGACACAGGGACCCCTACGAGCAGTACTTC.